The rows below give T cell receptor beta chains drawn from one sample of a study of shared clonotypes between healthy human individuals. TCRdb keeps only in-frame clones here, not all; method: immunoSEQ multiplex PCR. The repertoire consists of 2 million to 2.5 million clones, with more than 85% occurring once and the leading ten covering roughly 0.36%. Sequencing used naive CD4+ T cells from PBMCs. Receptors originate from a man between 18 and 35 years old in good health. Some clones in this sample may be carry-over from other donors' samples. The CDR3 runs from the conserved cysteine through the conserved F or W. D genes are given only for firm matches. Clone size is given for some rows only: seen once, a few or many times, or a class if the clone is expanded.

clone_size,d_call,j_call,v_call,cdr3_nt,cdr3_aa
NA,NA,TRBJ1-1,TRBV5-4,TGTGCCAGCAGCTTGGAGGTGGGTCGAACTGAAGCTTTCTTT,CASSLEVGRTEAFF
NA,NA,TRBJ2-7,TRBV5-5,TGTGCCAGCAGCTGGGGCCCGACAGAGGGCTACGAGCAGTACTTC,CASSWGPTEGYEQYF
NA,NA,TRBJ1-2,TRBV21-1,TGTGCCAGCAGCAGCAGGACAGGGACCTATAACTATGGCTACACCTTC,CASSSRTGTYNYGYTF
once,NA,TRBJ2-1,TRBV10-3,TGTGCCATCAGACCGGGACTTCCCTACAATGAGCAGTTCTTC,CAIRPGLPYNEQFF
once,NA,TRBJ2-1,TRBV7-3,TGTGCCAGCAGCTTATTTGAGGGAGGGGGAAATGAGCAGTTCTTC,CASSLFEGGGNEQFF
NA,NA,TRBJ2-1,TRBV6-6,TGTGCCAGCAGTTACCAGGCGGAGCAGTTCTTC,CASSYQAEQFF
NA,TRBD2,TRBJ2-3,TRBV4-1,TGCGCCAGCAGCCTCTCCCGGCCCGGGACTAGCGGGAGGCTACCTCGCACAGATACGCAGTATTTT,CASSLSRPGTSGRLPRTDTQYF
NA,TRBD2,TRBJ2-2,TRBV19,TGTGCCAGTAAATCGGGGGCGGGAGGGAACACCGGGGAGCTGTTTTTT,CASKSGAGGNTGELFF
NA,NA,TRBJ1-5,TRBV5-1,TGCGCCAGCAGCTTATGGGCAGGGGTTGGTCAGCCCCAGCATTTT,CASSLWAGVGQPQHF
NA,TRBD2,TRBJ2-5,TRBV5-8,TGTGCCAGCCGCAGCGGGGCTTCCTCCGGGTACTTC,CASRSGASSGYF
once,NA,TRBJ2-3,TRBV7-3,TGTGCCAGCAGCTTAGGTGGACTCACCACCATAGATACGCAGTATTTT,CASSLGGLTTIDTQYF
NA,TRBD1,TRBJ1-1,TRBV5-1,TGCGCCAGCAGGGGCGAAGGGGGCGCGAGGGGCACTGAAGCTTTCTTT,CASRGEGGARGTEAFF
NA,NA,TRBJ1-2,TRBV2,TGTGCCAGCAGGGGGGATAACTATGGCTACACCTTC,CASRGDNYGYTF
NA,NA,TRBJ2-7,TRBV5-1,TGCGCCAGCAGCACGTCCGGCGGCTCCTACGAGCAGTACTTC,CASSTSGGSYEQYF
NA,NA,TRBJ2-3,TRBV29-1,TGCAGCCTCGACAGGACCGCCCTCACAGATACGCAGTATTTT,CSLDRTALTDTQYF
NA,NA,TRBJ1-6,TRBV9,TGTGCCAGCAGCACGCATAATTCACCCCTCCACTTT,CASSTHNSPLHF
NA,TRBD1,TRBJ1-4,TRBV6-1,TGTGCCAGCAGTGCCGGGGAGGGGACAGATTCCCTTTTT,CASSAGEGTDSLF
NA,NA,TRBJ2-5,TRBV30,TGTGCCTGGAGAGGAGGGGGGGCCCAAGAGACCCAGTACTTC,CAWRGGGAQETQYF
NA,NA,TRBJ2-1,TRBV7-3,TGTGCCAGCAGCCCGCCGGGGTACAATGAGCAGTTCTTC,CASSPPGYNEQFF
NA,TRBD1,TRBJ2-2,TRBV6-5,TGTGCCAGCAGTTACGGACAGGGGAACACCGGGGAGCTGTTTTTT,CASSYGQGNTGELFF
NA,TRBD2,TRBJ2-1,TRBV5-6,TGTGCCAGCAGTACAACCCCCGGACTAGCCGTAGGAAATGAGCAGTTCTTC,CASSTTPGLAVGNEQFF
NA,NA,TRBJ2-7,TRBV28,TGTGCCAGCAGTCCTTTCTACGAGCAGTACTTC,CASSPFYEQYF
few,TRBD1,TRBJ1-1,TRBV25-1,TGTGCCAGCAGTGCCCGACAGGGTACTGAAGCTTTCTTT,CASSARQGTEAFF
NA,NA,TRBJ2-7,TRBV10-2,TGCGCCAGCAGTGAACCGGGCTACGAGCAGTACTTC,CASSEPGYEQYF
NA,TRBD1,TRBJ1-1,TRBV28,TGTGCCAGCAGTTTGAGACAGGGGGCTGAAGCTTTCTTT,CASSLRQGAEAFF
NA,TRBD2,TRBJ2-1,TRBV19,TGTGCCAGTAGTATATGGGGTCTAACGGGAGGGCGTACCAATGAGCAGTTCTTC,CASSIWGLTGGRTNEQFF
NA,TRBD2,TRBJ2-7,TRBV7-9,TGTGCCAGCAGACTAGCGGGAGTTAACGAGCAGTACTTC,CASRLAGVNEQYF
NA,NA,TRBJ2-7,TRBV6-6,TGTGCCAGCAGTTATCGACCGATTAGGCACGAGCAGTACTTC,CASSYRPIRHEQYF
NA,NA,TRBJ1-2,TRBV28,TGTGCCAGCAGTTTTTCCGCCACAGGGATCTTTTCTGGCTACACCTTC,CASSFSATGIFSGYTF